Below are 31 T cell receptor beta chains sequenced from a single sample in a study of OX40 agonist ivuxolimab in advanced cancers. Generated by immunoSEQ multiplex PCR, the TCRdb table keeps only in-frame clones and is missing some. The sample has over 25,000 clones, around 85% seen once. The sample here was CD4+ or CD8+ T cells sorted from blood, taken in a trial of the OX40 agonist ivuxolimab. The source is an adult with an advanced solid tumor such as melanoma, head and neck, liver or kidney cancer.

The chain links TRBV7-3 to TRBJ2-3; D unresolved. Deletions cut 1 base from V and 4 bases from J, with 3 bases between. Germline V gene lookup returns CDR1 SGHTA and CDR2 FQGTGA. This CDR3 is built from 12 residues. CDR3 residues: CASSLNSDTQYF. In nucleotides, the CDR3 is TGTGCCAGCAGCTTAAACTCAGATACGCAGTATTTT. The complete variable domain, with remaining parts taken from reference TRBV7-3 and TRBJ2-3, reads GAGVSQTPSNKVTEKGKYVELRCDPISGHTALYWYRQSLGQGPEFLIYFQGTGAADDSGLPNDRFFAVRPEGSVSTLKIQRTERGDSAVYLCASSLNSDTQYFGPGTRLTVL.

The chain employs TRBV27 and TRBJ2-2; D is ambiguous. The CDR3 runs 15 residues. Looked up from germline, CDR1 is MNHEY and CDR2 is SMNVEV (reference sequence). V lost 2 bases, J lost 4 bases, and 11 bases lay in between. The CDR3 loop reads CASSLPDLRTGELFF. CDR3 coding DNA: TGTGCCAGCAGTTTACCCGATCTGCGCACCGGGGAGCTGTTTTTT.

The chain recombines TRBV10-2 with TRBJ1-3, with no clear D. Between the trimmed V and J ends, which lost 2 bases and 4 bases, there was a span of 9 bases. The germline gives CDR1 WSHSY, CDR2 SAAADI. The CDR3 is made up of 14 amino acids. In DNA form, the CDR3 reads TGCGCCAGCAGTGAGAGAGGGTACGGAAACACCATATATTTT. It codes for CASSERGYGNTIYF.

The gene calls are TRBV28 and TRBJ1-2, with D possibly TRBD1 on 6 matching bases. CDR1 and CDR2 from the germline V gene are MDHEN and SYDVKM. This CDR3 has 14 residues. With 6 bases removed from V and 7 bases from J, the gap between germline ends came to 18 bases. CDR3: CASRAGGGAGGYTF. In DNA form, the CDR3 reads TGTGCCAGCAGAGCGGGTGGGGGGGCAGGTGGCTACACCTTC.

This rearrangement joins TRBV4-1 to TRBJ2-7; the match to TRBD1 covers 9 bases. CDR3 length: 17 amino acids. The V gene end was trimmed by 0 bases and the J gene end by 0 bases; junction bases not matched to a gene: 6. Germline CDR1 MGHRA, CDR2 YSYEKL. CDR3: CASSQDIPTGGSYEQYF. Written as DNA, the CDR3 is TGCGCCAGCAGCCAAGATATCCCGACAGGGGGCTCCTACGAGCAGTACTTC.

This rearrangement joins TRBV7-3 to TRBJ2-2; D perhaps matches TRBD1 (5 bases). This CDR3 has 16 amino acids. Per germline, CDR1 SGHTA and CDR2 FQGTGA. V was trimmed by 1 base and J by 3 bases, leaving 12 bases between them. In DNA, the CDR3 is TGTGCCAGCAGCTTAAGTCCAGGGTCGCACACCGGGGAGCTGTTTTTT. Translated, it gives CASSLSPGSHTGELFF.

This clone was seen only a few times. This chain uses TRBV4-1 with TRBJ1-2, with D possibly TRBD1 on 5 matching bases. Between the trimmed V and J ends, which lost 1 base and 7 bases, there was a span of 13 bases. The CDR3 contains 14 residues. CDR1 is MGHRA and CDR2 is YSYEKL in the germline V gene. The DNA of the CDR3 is TGCGCCAGCAGCCAAGGGGAGGGGTTAGTTGGCTACACCTTC. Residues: CASSQGEGLVGYTF.

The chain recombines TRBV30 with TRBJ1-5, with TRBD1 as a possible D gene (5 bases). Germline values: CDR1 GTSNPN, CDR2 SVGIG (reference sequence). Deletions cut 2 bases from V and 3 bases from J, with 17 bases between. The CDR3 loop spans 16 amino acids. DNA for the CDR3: TGTGCCTGGAGTAGAACAGGAGGAATATTCAATCAGCCCCAGCATTTT. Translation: CAWSRTGGIFNQPQHF.

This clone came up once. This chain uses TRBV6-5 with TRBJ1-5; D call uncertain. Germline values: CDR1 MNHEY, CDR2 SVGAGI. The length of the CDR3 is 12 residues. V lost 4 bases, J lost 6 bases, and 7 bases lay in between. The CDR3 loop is CASSFRSQPQHF. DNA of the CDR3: TGTGCCAGCAGTTTTAGGAGTCAGCCCCAGCATTTT.

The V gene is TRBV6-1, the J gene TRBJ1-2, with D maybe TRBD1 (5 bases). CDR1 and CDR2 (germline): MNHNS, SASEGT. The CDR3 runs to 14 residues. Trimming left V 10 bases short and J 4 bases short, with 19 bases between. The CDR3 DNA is TGTGCCACCTTGGGAGGACAAAGCCTCTATGGCTACACCTTC. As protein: CATLGGQSLYGYTF.

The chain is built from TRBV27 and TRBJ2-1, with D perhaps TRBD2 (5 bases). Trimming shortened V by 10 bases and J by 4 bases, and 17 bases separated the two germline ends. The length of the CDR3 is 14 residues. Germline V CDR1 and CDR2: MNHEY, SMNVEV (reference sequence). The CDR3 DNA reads TGTGCCACCACGGGCAGCGGATCATACAATGAGCAGTTCTTC. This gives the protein CATTGSGSYNEQFF.

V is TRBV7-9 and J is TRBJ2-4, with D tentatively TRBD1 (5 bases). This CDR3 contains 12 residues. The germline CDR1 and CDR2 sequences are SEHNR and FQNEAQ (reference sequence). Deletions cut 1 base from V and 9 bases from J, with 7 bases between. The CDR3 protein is CASSLGGGIQYF. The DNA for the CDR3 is TGTGCCAGCAGCTTAGGGGGCGGCATTCAGTACTTC.

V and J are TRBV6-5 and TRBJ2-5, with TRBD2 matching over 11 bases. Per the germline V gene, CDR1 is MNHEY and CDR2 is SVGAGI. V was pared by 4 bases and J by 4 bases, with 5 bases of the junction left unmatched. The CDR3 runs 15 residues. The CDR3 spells CASSSTGLAGETQYF. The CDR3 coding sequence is TGTGCCAGCAGTTCGACCGGACTAGCGGGAGAGACCCAGTACTTC.

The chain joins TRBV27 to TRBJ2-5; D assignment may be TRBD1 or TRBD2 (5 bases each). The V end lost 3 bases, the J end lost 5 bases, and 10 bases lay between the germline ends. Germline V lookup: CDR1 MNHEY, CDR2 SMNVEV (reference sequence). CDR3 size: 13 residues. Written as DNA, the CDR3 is TGTGCCAGCAGTTTGGTCGAGGGGGAGACCCAGTACTTC. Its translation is CASSLVEGETQYF.

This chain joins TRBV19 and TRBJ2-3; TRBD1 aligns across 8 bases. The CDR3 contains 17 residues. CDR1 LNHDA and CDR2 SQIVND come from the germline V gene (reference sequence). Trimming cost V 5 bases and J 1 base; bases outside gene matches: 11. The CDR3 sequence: CASSAPRQGSGTDTQYF. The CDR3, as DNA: TGTGCCAGTAGTGCTCCGAGACAGGGGTCTGGCACAGATACGCAGTATTTT.

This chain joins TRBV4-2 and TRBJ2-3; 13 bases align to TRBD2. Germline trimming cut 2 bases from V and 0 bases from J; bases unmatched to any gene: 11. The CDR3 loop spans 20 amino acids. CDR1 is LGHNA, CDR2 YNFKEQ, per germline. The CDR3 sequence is CASSQTGLAGYGASTDTQYF. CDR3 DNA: TGTGCCAGCAGCCAAACGGGACTAGCGGGATATGGCGCTAGCACAGATACGCAGTATTTT.

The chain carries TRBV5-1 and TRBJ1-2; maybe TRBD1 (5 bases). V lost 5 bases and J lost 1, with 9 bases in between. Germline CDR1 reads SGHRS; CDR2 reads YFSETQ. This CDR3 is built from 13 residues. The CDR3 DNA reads TGCGCCAGCAGGGTGGGGGGTAACTATGGCTACACCTTC. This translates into CASRVGGNYGYTF. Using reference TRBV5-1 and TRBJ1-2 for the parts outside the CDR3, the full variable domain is KAGVTQTPRYLIKTRGQQVTLSCSPISGHRSVSWYQQTPGQGLQFLFEYFSETQRNKGNFPGRFSGRQFSNSRSEMNVSTLELGDSALYLCASRVGGNYGYTFGSGTRLTVV.

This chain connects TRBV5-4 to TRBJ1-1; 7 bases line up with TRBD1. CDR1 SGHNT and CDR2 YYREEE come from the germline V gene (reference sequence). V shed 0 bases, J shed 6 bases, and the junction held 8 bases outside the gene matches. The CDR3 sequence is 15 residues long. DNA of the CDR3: TGTGCCAGCAGCTTGGCAGCCAGGGGGGCCTCTGAAGCTTTCTTT. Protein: CASSLAARGASEAFF.

The CDR3 nucleotides are TGTGCCAGCAGTTTATACGGGAGGAACACCGGGGAGCTGTTTTTT. It is translated as CASSLYGRNTGELFF. This chain uses TRBV27 with TRBJ2-2; TRBD2 might be the D (6 bases). The germline gives CDR1 MNHEY, CDR2 SMNVEV (reference sequence). Trimming took 1 base from V and 1 from J, leaving 7 bases between them. The length of the CDR3 is 15 residues.

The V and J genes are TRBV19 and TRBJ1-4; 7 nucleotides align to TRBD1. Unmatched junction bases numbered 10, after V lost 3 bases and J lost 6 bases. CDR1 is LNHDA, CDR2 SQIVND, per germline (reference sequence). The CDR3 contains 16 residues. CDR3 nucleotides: TGTGCCAGTAGTATCCACTCGACAGGGACGCATGAAAAACTGTTTTTT. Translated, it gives CASSIHSTGTHEKLFF.

The CDR3 sequence is CASSLGTADEAFF. CDR3 in DNA: TGCGCCAGCAGCTTGGGAACCGCCGATGAAGCTTTCTTT. V gene TRBV5-1 combines with J gene TRBJ1-1; unclear D gene. Trimming removed 0 bases at V and 7 bases at J, with 10 bases between. CDR3 size: 13 residues. Per the germline V gene, CDR1 is SGHRS and CDR2 is YFSETQ.

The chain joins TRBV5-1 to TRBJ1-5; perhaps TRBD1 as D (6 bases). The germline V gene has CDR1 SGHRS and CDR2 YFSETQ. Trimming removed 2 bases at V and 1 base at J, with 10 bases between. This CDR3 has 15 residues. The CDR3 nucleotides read TGCGCCAGCAGCTTTTCGGGGGCAAGCAATCAGCCCCAGCATTTT. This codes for CASSFSGASNQPQHF.

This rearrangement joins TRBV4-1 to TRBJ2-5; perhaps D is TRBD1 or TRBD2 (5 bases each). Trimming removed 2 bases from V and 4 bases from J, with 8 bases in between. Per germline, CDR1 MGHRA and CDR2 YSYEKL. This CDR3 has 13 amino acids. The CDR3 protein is CASSQTRGETQYF. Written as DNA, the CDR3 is TGCGCCAGCAGCCAAACTAGGGGAGAGACCCAGTACTTC.

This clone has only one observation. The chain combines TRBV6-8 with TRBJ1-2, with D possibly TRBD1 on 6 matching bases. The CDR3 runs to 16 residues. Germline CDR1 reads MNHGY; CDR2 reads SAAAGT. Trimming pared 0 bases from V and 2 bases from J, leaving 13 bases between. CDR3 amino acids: CASSYSLTGGNYGYTF. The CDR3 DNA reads TGTGCCAGCAGTTACTCGCTGACAGGCGGCAACTATGGCTACACCTTC.

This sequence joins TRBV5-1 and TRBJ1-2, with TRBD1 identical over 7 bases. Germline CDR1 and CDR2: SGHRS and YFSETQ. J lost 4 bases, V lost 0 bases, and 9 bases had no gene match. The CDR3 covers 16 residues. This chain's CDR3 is CASSLGPDRRSYGYTF. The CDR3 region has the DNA TGCGCCAGCAGCTTGGGCCCGGACAGGCGGTCCTATGGCTACACCTTC.

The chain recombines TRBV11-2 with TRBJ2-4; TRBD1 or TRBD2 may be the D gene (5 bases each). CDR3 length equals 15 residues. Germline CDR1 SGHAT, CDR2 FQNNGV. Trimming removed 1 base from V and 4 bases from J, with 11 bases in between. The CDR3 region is CASSLAWGPKNIQYF. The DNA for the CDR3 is TGTGCCAGCAGCTTAGCATGGGGACCGAAAAACATTCAGTACTTC.

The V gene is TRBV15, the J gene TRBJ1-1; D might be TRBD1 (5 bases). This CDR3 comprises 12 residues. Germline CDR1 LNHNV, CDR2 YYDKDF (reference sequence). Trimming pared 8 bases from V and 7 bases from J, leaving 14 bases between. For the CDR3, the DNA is TGTGCCACCTCGACAGCTGGGGGTGAAGCTTTCTTT. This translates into CATSTAGGEAFF.

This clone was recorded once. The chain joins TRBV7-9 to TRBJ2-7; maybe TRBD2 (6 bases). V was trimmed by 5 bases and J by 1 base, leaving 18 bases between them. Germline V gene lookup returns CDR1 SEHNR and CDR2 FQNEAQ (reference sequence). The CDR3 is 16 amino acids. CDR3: CASSIRTTRWSYEQYF. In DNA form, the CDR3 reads TGTGCCAGCAGCATAAGGACTACTCGGTGGTCCTACGAGCAGTACTTC.

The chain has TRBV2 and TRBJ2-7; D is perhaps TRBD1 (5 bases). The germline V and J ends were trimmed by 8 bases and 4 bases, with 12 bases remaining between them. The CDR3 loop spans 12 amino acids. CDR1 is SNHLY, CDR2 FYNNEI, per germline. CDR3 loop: CASGPQGYEQYF. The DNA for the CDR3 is TGTGCCAGCGGCCCTCAGGGATACGAGCAGTACTTC.

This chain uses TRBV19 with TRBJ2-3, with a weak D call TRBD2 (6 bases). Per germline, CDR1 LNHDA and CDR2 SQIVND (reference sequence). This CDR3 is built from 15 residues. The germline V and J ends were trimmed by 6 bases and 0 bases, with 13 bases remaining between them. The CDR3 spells CASRRSGFSTDTQYF. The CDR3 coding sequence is TGTGCCAGTAGGAGGAGCGGGTTCAGCACAGATACGCAGTATTTT.

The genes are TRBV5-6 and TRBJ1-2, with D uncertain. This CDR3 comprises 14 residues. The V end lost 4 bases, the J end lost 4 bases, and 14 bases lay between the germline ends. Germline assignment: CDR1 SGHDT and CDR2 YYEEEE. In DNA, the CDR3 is TGTGCCAGCAGCCGCACTCGAAGGAGCTATGGCTACACCTTC. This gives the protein CASSRTRRSYGYTF.